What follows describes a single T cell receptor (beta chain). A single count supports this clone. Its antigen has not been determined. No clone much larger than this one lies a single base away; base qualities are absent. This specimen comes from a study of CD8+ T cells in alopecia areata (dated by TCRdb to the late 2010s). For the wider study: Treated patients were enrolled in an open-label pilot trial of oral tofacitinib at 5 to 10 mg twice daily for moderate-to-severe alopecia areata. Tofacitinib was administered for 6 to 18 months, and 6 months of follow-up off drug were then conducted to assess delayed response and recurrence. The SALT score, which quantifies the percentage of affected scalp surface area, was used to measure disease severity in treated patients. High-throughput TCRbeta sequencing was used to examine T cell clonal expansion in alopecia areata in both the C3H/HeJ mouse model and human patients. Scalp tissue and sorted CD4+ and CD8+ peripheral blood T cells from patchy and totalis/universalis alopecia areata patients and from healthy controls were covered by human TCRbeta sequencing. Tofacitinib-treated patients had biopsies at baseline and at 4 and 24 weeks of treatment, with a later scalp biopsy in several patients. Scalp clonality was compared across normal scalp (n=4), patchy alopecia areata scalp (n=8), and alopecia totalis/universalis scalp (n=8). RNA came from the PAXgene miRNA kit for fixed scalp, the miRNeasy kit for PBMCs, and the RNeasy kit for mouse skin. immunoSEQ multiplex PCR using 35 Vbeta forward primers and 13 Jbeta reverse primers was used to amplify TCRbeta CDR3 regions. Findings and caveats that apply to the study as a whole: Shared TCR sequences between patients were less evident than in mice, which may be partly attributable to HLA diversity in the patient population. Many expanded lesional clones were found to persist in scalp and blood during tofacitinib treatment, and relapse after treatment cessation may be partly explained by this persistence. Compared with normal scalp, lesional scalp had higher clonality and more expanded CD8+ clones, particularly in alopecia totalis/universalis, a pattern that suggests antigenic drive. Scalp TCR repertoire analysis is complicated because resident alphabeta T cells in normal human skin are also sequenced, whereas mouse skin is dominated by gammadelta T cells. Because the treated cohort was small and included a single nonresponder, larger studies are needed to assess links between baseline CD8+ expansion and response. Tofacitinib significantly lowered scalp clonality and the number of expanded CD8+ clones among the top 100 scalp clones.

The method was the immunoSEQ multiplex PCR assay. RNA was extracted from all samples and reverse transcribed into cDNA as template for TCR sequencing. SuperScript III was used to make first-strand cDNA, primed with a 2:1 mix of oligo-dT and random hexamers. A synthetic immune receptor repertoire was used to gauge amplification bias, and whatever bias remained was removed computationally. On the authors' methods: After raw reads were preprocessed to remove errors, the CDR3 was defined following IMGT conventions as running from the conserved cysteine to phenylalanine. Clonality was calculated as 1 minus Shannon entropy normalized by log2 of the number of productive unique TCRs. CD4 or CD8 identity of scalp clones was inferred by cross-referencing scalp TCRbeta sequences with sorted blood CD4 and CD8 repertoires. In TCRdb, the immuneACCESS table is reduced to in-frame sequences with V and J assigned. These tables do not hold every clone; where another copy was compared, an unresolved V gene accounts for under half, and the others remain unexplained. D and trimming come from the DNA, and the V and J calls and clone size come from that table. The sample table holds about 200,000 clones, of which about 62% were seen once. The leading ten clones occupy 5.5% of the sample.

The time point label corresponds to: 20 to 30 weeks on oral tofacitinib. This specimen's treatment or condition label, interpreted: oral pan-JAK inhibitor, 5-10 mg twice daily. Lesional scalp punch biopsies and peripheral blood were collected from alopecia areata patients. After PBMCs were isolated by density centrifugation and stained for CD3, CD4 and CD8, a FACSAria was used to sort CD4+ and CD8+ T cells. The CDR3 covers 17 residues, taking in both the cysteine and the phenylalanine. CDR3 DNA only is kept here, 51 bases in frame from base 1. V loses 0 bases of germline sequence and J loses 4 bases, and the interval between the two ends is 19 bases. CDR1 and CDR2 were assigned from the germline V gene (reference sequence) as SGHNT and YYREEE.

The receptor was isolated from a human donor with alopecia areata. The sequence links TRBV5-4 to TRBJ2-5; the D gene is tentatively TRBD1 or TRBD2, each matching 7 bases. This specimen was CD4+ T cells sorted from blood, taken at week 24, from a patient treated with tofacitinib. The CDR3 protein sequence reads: CASSLETGKAGLETQYF. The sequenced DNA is TGTGCCAGCAGCTTGGAGACAGGGAAAGCGGGATTAGAGACCCAGTACTTC.